This is a list of T cell receptor beta chains from one sample in a study of T cell changes during pregnancy in multiple sclerosis. Generated by immunoSEQ multiplex PCR, the TCRdb table keeps only in-frame clones and is missing some. The data contain tens of thousands of clones, around 90% of them singletons. The material was peripheral blood, obtained after pregnancy. The receptors come from a female donor in good health, enrolled as a control in a pregnancy study. CDR3s include the opening cysteine and the closing phenylalanine or tryptophan. The order of the fields is J gene, clone size, D gene, V gene, CDR3 DNA, CDR3 protein. A D gene is named only where the DNA matches it firmly. The size field is filled for only some rows; it gives once, few, many or a size class.

TRBJ2-5	-	TRBD2	TRBV2	TGTGCCAGCAGGGGGACTAGCGGGTCCTCGGAGACCCAGTACTTC	CASRGTSGSSETQYF
TRBJ1-2	-	-	TRBV5-6	TGTGCCAGCAGCCAGCGAGCTCAGAACCTTTATGGCTACACCTTC	CASSQRAQNLYGYTF
TRBJ1-2	-	-	TRBV28	TGTGCCAGCAGTTCGGACGGGGGGATCTATGGCTACACCTTC	CASSSDGGIYGYTF
TRBJ1-1	-	-	TRBV6-6	TGTGCCAGCAGTCCAGGGAACACTGAAGCTTTCTTT	CASSPGNTEAFF
TRBJ1-3	-	-	TRBV29-1	TGCAGCTACTCGAGCGGAAACACCATATATTTT	CSYSSGNTIYF
TRBJ1-1	once	TRBD1	TRBV6-4	TGTGCCAGCAGTGACGGGGACAGCCCTACTGAAGCTTTCTTT	CASSDGDSPTEAFF
TRBJ2-5	-	-	TRBV29-1	TGCAGCGTTCGGAGCAGTGAGACCCAGTACTTC	CSVRSSETQYF
TRBJ1-6	-	-	TRBV2	TGTGCCAGCAGTGAGTGGCGACCCGCTAGTTCACCCCTCCACTTT	CASSEWRPASSPLHF
TRBJ2-6	once	TRBD2	TRBV6-6	TGTGCCAGCACCAGCGGGGTAGTTGGGGCCAACGTCCTGACTTTC	CASTSGVVGANVLTF
TRBJ2-2	-	TRBD1	TRBV28	TGTGCCAGCAGTTTGGAAACAGGGGCCGGGGAGCTGTTTTTT	CASSLETGAGELFF
TRBJ2-6	-	-	TRBV30	TGTGCCTGGAGTGTAGCACAGTTCTCTGGGGCCAACGTCCTGACTTTC	CAWSVAQFSGANVLTF
TRBJ1-5	-	-	TRBV6-1	TGTGCCAGTCAGGGGCAGGAAAAAATGGCCCAGCATTTT	CASQGQEKMAQHF
TRBJ2-3	-	-	TRBV7-2	TGTGCCAGCAGCGTTCTAGCAATGGCAGATACGCAGTATTTT	CASSVLAMADTQYF
TRBJ1-1	-	-	TRBV6-6	TGTGCCAGCAGTTACACCGGTGAAGCTTTCTTT	CASSYTGEAFF
TRBJ2-1	-	TRBD2	TRBV4-1	TGCGCCAGCAGCCGCCAGGTAGCGGGAGAAGCCTACAATGAGCAGTTCTTC	CASSRQVAGEAYNEQFF
TRBJ2-5	-	-	TRBV4-1	TGCGCCAGCAGCCAAGAGCTCGGGCGCCCAGGGGAGTACTTC	CASSQELGRPGEYF
TRBJ2-4	-	-	TRBV2	TGTGCCAGCAGTGAGGGACAACGGGACATTCAGTACTTC	CASSEGQRDIQYF
TRBJ2-3	-	TRBD2	TRBV6-5	TGTGCCAGCAGTTTCGGACTAGCGGGGGACACAGATACGCAGTATTTT	CASSFGLAGDTDTQYF
TRBJ2-7	-	TRBD1	TRBV6-5	TGTGCCAGCAGGTCTACAGGGGACGAGCAGTACTTC	CASRSTGDEQYF
TRBJ2-3	-	TRBD2	TRBV4-2	TGTGCCAGCAGCCCGCCATCCAGACTAGCGGGGGACACAGATACGCAGTATTTT	CASSPPSRLAGDTDTQYF